These 8 T cell receptor beta chains were sequenced from one sample in a study of identical twins. One entry per CDR3 protein results from TCRdb running MiXCR on the 5' RACE reads. Among approximately 500,000 distinct CDR3 sequences, 13% to 15% were seen once, and the ten largest hold about 0.4%. These same data were also listed under a study on yellow fever vaccine responses in identical twins.

Material: CD4+ T cells sorted from blood. The source is a woman aged 18-29 years in good health.

This clonotype was seen only a few times. V gene TRBV11-2 combines with J gene TRBJ2-7; no reliable D call. There are 13 residues in the CDR3. Trimming removed 4 bases from V and 1 base from J, with 8 bases in between. The germline CDR1 and CDR2 sequences are SGHAT and FQNNGV. The CDR3 nucleotides are TGTGCCAGCAGCTATACTGAGTCCTACGAGCAGTACTTC. This codes for CASSYTESYEQYF.

The chain joins TRBV3-1 to TRBJ2-7; D call uncertain. CDR3 length equals 14 residues. Per germline, CDR1 LGHDT and CDR2 YNNKEL (reference sequence). Trimming took 5 bases from V and 3 from J, leaving 14 bases between them. The CDR3 protein is CASSERAVHYEQYF. In DNA, the CDR3 is TGTGCCAGCAGCGAACGGGCCGTTCACTACGAGCAGTACTTC.

This clonotype was counted between two and nine times. This chain links TRBV6-5 with TRBJ2-7; no clear D gene. Per the germline V gene, CDR1 is MNHEY and CDR2 is SVGAGI. V was pared by 0 bases and J by 1 base, with 7 bases between. The CDR3 is 14 amino acids. The chain's CDR3 is CASSYSLESYEQYF. The CDR3 bases are TGTGCCAGCAGTTACTCTTTGGAATCCTACGAGCAGTACTTC.

This chain connects TRBV6-6 to TRBJ1-2; D unclear. In germline, CDR1 is MNHNY, CDR2 SVGAGI (reference sequence). Trimming shortened V by 0 bases and J by 8 bases, and 10 bases separated the two germline ends. This CDR3 has 13 residues. The DNA for the CDR3 is TGTGCCAGCAGTTACTCGGATTCGGGGGGCTACACCTTC. It is translated as CASSYSDSGGYTF.

This clonotype showed up just a few times. The V gene is TRBV25-1, the J gene TRBJ1-6; D is uncertain. Germline V gene sequence: CDR1 MGHDK, CDR2 SYGVNS. This CDR3 spans 14 amino acids. The V end lost 3 bases, the J end lost 9 bases, and 12 bases lay between the germline ends. CDR3 region: CASSERVLSSPLHF. The CDR3 DNA is TGTGCCAGCAGTGAGCGGGTCCTGAGTTCACCCCTCCACTTT.

The V call is TRBV12-3 or TRBV12-4, the J call TRBJ2-2; possibly TRBD2 for D (5 bases). This CDR3 has 16 residues. V was trimmed by 2 bases and J by 2 bases, leaving 12 bases between them. The CDR3 reads CASSLRASLNTGELFF. The CDR3 DNA reads as TGTGCCAGCAGTTTAAGGGCTAGCCTAAACACCGGGGAGCTGTTTTTT.

The V and J genes are TRBV19 and TRBJ2-7; TRBD2 matches at 7 bases. The CDR3 totals 12 residues. The germline gives CDR1 LNHDA, CDR2 SQIVND (reference sequence). With V trimmed by 6 bases and J by 6 bases, 5 bases remained unmatched. The CDR3 sequence is CASSPWEGEQYF. The CDR3 DNA reads TGTGCCAGTAGCCCATGGGAGGGCGAGCAGTACTTC.

This clonotype was counted many times. V usage is TRBV29-1 and J usage is TRBJ2-1; 8 bases fit TRBD2. Trimming at V came to 6 bases and at J to 2 bases, leaving 6 bases not matched to a gene. The CDR3 spans 14 residues. The germline gives CDR1 SQVTM, CDR2 ANQGSEA. CDR3 nucleotide sequence: TGCAGCGTCGGGGGGGAGGGGACCTACAATGAGCAGTTCTTC. This translates into CSVGGEGTYNEQFF.